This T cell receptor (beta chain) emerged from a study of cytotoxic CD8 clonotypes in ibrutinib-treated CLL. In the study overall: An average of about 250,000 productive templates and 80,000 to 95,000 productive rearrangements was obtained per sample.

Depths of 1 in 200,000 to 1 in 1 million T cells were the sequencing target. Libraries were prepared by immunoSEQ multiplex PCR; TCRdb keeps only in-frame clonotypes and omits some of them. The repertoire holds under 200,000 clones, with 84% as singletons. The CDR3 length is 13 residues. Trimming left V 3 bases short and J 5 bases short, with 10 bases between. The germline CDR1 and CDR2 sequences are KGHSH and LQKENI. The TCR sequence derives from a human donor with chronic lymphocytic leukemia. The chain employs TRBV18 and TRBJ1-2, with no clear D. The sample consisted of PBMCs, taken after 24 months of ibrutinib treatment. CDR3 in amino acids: CASSPPSLYGYTF. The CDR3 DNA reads TGTGCCAGCTCACCTCCCAGCTTGTATGGCTACACCTTC.